In this sample, the clone carrying this TCR beta chain is medium-sized. The source of the sample is a study of Graves' ophthalmopathy and Graves' hyperthyroidism. Study-level information: Prior to any treatment, peripheral blood was collected at the time of initial diagnosis.

V lost 5 bases, J lost 8 bases, and 5 bases stayed unmatched. This CDR3 is built from 14 residues. Germline V gene lookup returns CDR1 SGHTA and CDR2 FQGTGA. Scientists amplified the TCR beta CDR3 regions from RNA transcripts. The workflow started with a first-round RT-PCR run with HTBI primers and then moved on to a second-round multiplex PCR. Each CDR3 protein gets one entry after TCRdb re-called the multiplex PCR reads with MiXCR. The table has about 24,000 distinct CDR3 sequences, about 44% seen once. Calling hyperthyroidism stable required that no ophthalmopathy show up within 18 months of follow-up. Physicians reached a diagnosis by relying on clinical symptoms, serum thyroxine, TRAb, thyroid ultrasound and orbital computed tomography.

This sequence joins TRBV7-3 and TRBJ2-1; 11 bases line up with TRBD2. The source of this sequence is an adult woman with stable Graves' hyperthyroidism. The material sequenced was peripheral blood. CDR3: CASSVTSGSDEQFF. CDR3 nucleotides: TGTGCCAGCAGCGTCACTAGCGGGAGTGATGAGCAGTTCTTC.